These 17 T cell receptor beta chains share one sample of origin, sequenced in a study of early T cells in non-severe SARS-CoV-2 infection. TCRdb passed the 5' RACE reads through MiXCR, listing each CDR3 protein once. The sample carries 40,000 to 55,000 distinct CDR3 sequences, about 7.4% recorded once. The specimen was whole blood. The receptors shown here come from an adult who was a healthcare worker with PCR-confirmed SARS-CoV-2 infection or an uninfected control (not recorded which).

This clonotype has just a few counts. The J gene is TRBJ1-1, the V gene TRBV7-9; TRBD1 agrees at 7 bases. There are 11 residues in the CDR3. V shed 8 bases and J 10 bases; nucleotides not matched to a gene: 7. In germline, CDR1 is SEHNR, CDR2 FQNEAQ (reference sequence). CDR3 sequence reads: CASHQGGSAFF. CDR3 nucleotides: TGTGCCAGCCACCAGGGGGGTTCAGCTTTCTTT. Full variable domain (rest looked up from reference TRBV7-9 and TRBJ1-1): DTGVSQNPRHKITKRGQNVTFRCDPISEHNRLYWYRQTLGQGPEFLTYFQNEAQLEKSRLLSDRFSAERPKGSFSTLEIQRTEQGDSAMYLCASHQGGSAFFGQGTRLTVV.

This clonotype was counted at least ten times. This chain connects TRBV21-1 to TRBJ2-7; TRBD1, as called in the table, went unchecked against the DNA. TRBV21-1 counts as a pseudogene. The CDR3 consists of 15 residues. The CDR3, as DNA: TGTGCCAGCAGCAAAGAGGACCGGGGCTCCTACGAGCAGTACTTC. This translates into CASSKEDRGSYEQYF.

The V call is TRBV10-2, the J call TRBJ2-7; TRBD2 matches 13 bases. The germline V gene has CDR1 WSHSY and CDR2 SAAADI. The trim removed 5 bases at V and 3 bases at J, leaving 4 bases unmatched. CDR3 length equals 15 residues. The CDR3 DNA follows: TGCGCCAGCAGTCTACTAGCGGGGGGGAACTACGAGCAGTACTTC. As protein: CASSLLAGGNYEQYF.

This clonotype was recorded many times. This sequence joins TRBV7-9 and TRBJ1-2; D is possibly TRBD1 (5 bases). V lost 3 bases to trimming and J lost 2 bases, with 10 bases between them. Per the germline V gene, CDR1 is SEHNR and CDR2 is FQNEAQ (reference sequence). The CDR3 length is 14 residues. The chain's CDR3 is CASSFGTDNYGYTF. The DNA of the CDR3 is TGTGCCAGCAGCTTTGGGACGGACAACTATGGCTACACCTTC.

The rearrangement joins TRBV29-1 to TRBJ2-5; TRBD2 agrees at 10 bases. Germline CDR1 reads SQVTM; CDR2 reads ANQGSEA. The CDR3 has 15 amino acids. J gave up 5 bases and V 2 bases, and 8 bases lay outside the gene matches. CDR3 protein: CSVERAAGGTETQYF. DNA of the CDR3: TGCAGCGTTGAACGAGCAGCGGGGGGGACGGAGACCCAGTACTTC.

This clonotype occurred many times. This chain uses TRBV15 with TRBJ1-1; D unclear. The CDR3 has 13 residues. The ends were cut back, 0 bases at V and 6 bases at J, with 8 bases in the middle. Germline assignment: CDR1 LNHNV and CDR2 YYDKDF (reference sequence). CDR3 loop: CATSRDTAAEAFF. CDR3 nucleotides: TGTGCCACCAGCAGAGATACGGCAGCTGAAGCTTTCTTT.

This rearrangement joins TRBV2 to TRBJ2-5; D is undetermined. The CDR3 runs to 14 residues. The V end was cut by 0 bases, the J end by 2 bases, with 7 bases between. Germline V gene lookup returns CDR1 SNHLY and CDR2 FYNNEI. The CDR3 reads CASSEANLQETQYF. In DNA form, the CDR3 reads TGTGCCAGCAGTGAAGCCAATTTACAAGAGACCCAGTACTTC.

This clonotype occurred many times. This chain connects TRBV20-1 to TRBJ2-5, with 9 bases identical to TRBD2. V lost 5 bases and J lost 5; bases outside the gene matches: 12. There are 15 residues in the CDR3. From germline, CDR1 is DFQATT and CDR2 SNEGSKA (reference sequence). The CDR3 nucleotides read TGCAGTGCTCCTACCTCGGGACTAGCTTTGGAGACCCAGTACTTC. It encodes CSAPTSGLALETQYF.

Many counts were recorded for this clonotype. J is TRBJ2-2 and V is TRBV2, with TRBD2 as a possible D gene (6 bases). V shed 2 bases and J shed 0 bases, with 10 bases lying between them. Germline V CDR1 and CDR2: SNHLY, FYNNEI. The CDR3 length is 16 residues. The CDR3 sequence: CASSEFGGANTGELFF. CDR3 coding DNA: TGTGCCAGCAGTGAATTTGGAGGGGCGAACACCGGGGAGCTGTTTTTT.

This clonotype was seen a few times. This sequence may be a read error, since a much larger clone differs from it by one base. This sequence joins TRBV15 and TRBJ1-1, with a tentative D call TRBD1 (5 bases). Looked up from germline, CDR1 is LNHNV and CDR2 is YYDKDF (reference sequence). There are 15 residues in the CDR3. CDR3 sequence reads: CATTIIGGMNAEAFF. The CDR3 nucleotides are TGTGCCACCACCATTATCGGGGGTATGAACGCTGAAGCTTTCTTT.

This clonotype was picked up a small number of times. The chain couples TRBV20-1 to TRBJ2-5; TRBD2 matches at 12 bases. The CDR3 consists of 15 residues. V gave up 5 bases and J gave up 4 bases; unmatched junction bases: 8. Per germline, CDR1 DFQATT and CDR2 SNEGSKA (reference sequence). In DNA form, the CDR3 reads TGCAGTGCTCTCCGGACTAGCGGGACGGGAGAGACCCAGTACTTC. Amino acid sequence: CSALRTSGTGETQYF.

CDR3 amino acids: CASSLLSGSSYEQYF. In DNA, the CDR3 is TGTGCCAGCAGTCTACTGAGTGGCAGCTCCTACGAGCAGTACTTC. This sequence joins TRBV28 and TRBJ2-7; D is ambiguous. The CDR3 runs 15 residues. V was cut by 5 bases and J by 0 bases, with 14 bases left in between. Germline V lookup: CDR1 MDHEN, CDR2 SYDVKM.

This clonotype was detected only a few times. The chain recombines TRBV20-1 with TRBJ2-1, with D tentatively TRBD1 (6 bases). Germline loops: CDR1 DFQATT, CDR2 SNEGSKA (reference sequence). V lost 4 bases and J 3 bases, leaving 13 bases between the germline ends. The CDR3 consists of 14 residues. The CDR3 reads CSANNRAYYNEQFF. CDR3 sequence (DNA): TGCAGTGCTAATAACAGGGCTTACTACAATGAGCAGTTCTTC.

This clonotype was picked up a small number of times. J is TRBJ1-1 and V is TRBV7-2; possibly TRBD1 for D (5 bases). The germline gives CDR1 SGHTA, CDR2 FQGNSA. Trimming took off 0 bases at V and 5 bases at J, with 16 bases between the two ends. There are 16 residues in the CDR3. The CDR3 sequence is CASSLALRGVRTEAFF. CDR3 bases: TGTGCCAGCAGCTTAGCGCTAAGGGGCGTGAGGACTGAAGCTTTCTTT.

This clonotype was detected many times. The CDR3 is CSAISGGATDTQYF. The CDR3 coding sequence is TGCAGTGCTATTAGCGGGGGGGCGACAGATACGCAGTATTTT. This sequence joins TRBV20-1 and TRBJ2-3, with 11 bases fitting TRBD2. With V trimmed by 4 bases and J by 3 bases, 3 bases remained unmatched. The CDR3 has 14 amino acids. From germline, CDR1 is DFQATT and CDR2 SNEGSKA (reference sequence).

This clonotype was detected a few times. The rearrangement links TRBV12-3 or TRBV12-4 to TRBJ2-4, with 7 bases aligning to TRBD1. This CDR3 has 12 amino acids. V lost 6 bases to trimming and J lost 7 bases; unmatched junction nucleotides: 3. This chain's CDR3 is CASSRQGNIQYF. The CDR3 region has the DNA TGTGCCAGCAGCCGACAGGGTAACATTCAGTACTTC.

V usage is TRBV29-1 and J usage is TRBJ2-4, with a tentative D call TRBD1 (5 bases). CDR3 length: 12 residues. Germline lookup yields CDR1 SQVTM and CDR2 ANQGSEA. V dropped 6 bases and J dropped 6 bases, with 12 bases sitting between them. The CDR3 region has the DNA TGCAGCGTGGTTAGACAGACAAACATTCAGTACTTC. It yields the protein CSVVRQTNIQYF.